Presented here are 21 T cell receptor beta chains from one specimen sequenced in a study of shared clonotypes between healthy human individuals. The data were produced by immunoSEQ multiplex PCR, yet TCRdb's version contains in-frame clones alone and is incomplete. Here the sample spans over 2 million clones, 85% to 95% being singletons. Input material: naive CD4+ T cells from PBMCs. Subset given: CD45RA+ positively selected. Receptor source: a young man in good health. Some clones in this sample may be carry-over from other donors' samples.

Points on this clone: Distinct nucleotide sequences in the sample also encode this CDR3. The CDR3 DNA is TGCGCCAGCAGCTTGGACGGTACCGGGGAGCTGTTTTTT. Its translation: CASSLDGTGELFF. The V gene is TRBV5-1, the J gene TRBJ2-2; D ambiguous. Germline lookup yields CDR1 SGHRS and CDR2 YFSETQ. Trimming left V 0 bases short and J 5 bases short, with 5 bases between. The CDR3 has 13 residues. Full variable domain (remainder filled in from reference TRBV5-1 and TRBJ2-2): KAGVTQTPRYLIKTRGQQVTLSCSPISGHRSVSWYQQTPGQGLQFLFEYFSETQRNKGNFPGRFSGRQFSNSRSEMNVSTLELGDSALYLCASSLDGTGELFFGEGSRLTVL.

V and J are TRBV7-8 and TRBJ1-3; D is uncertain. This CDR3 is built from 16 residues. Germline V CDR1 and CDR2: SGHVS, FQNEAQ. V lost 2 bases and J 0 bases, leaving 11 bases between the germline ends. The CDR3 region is CASSLLPASSGNTIYF. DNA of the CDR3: TGTGCCAGCAGCTTACTACCAGCGAGCTCTGGAAACACCATATATTTT.

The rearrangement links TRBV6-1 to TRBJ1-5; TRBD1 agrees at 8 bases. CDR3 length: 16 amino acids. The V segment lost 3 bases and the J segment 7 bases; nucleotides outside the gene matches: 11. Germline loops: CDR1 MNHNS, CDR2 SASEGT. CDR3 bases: TGTGCCAGCAGTGAGTTTGGGCAGGGGGCGGGACAGCCCCAGCATTTT. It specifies CASSEFGQGAGQPQHF.

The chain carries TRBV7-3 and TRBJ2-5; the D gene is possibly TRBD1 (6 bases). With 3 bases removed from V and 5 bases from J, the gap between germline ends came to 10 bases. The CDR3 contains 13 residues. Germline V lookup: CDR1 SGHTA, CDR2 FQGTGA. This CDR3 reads CASSLGARETQYF. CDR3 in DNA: TGTGCCAGCAGCTTGGGGGCGCGGGAGACCCAGTACTTC.

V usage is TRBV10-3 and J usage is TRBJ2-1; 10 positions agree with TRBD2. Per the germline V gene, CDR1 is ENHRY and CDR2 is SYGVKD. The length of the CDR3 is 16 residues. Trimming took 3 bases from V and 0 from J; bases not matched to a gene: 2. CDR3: CAISELAGGSYNEQFF. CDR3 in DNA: TGTGCCATCAGTGAATTAGCGGGAGGCTCCTACAATGAGCAGTTCTTC.

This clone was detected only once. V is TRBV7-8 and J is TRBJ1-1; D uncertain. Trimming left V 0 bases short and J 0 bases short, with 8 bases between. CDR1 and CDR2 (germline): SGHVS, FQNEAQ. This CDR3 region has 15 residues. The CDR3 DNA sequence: TGTGCCAGCAGCTTAGCAGTAGACATGAACACTGAAGCTTTCTTT. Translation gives CASSLAVDMNTEAFF.

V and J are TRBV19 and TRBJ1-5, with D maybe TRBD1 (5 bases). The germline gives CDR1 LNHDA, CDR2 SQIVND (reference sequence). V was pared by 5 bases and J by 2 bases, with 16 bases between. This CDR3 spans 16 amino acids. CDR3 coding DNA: TGTGCCAGTAGTTCGGAGGGGCTAAGGGGCAATCAGCCCCAGCATTTT. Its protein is CASSSEGLRGNQPQHF.

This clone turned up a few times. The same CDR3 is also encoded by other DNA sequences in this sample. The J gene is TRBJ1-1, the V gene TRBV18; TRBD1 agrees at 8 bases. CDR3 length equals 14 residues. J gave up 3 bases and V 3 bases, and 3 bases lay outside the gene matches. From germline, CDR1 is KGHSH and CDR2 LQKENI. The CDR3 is CASSPTGGDTEAFF. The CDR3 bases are TGTGCCAGCTCACCTACAGGGGGTGACACTGAAGCTTTCTTT. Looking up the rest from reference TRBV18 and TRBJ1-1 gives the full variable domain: NAGVMQNPRHLVRRRGQEARLRCSPMKGHSHVYWYRQLPEEGLKFMVYLQKENIIDESGMPKERFSAEFPKEGPSILRIQQVVRGDSAAYFCASSPTGGDTEAFFGQGTRLTVV.

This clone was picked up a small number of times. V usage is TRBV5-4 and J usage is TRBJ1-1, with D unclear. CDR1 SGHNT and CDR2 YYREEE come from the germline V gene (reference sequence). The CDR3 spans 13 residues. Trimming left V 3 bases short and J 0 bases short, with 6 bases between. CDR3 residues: CASSSAVNTEAFF. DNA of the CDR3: TGTGCCAGCAGCTCCGCAGTGAACACTGAAGCTTTCTTT.

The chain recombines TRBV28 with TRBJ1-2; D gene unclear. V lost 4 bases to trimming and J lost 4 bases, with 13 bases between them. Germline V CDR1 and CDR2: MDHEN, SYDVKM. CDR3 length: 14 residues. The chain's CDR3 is CASSSDPFGYGYTF. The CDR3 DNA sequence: TGTGCCAGCAGTTCCGACCCCTTCGGCTATGGCTACACCTTC.

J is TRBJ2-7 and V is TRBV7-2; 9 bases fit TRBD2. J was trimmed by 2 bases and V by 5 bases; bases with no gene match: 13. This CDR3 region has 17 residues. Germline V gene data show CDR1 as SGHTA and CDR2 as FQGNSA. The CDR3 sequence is CASSPEAFAGGAYEQYF. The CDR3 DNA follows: TGTGCCAGCAGCCCCGAGGCTTTTGCGGGAGGGGCCTACGAGCAGTACTTC.

CDR3 region: CASTYGPGPYGYTF. The CDR3 DNA follows: TGTGCCAGCACCTACGGGCCGGGCCCCTATGGCTACACCTTC. This chain joins TRBV11-2 and TRBJ1-2, with no clear D. This CDR3 comprises 14 residues. V was cut by 7 bases and J by 4 bases, with 16 bases left in between. Germline CDR1 is SGHAT and CDR2 is FQNNGV.

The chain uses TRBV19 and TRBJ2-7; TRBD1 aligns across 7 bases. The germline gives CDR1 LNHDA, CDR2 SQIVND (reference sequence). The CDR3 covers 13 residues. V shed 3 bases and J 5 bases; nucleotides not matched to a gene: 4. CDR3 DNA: TGTGCCAGTAGTATTCGAACAGGGGACGAGCAGTACTTC. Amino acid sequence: CASSIRTGDEQYF.

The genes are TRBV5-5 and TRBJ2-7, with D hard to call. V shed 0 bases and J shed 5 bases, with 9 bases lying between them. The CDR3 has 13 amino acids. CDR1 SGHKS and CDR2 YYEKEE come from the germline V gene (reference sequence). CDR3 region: CASSLGPRNEQYF. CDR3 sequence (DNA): TGTGCCAGCAGCTTGGGCCCAAGGAACGAGCAGTACTTC.

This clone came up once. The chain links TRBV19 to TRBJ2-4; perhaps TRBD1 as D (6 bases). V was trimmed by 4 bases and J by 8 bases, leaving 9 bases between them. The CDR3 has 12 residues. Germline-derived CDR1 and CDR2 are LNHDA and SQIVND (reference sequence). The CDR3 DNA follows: TGTGCCAGTAGTACGACAGGAGACATTCAGTACTTC. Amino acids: CASSTTGDIQYF.

CDR3: CASSVYGSSYEQYF. The CDR3 DNA reads TGTGCCAGCTCAGTTTATGGGAGCTCCTACGAGCAGTACTTC. The chain carries TRBV11-2 and TRBJ2-7, with D possibly being TRBD2 (5 bases). V shed 8 bases and J shed 0 bases, with 14 bases lying between them. The CDR3 runs to 14 residues. From germline, CDR1 is SGHAT and CDR2 FQNNGV.

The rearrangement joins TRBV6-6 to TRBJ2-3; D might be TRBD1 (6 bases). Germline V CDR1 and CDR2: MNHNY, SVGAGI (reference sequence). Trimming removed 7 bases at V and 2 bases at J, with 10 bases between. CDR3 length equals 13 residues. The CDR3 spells CASKQGTTDTQYF. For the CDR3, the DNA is TGTGCCAGCAAACAGGGAACCACAGATACGCAGTATTTT.

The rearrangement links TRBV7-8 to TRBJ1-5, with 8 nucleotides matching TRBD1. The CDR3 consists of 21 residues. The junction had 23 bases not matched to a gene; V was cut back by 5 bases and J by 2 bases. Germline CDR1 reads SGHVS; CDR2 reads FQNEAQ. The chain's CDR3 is CASSLREDREVSIGGNQPQHF. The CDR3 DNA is TGTGCCAGCAGCCTTCGGGAGGACAGGGAAGTTTCCATAGGAGGCAATCAGCCCCAGCATTTT.

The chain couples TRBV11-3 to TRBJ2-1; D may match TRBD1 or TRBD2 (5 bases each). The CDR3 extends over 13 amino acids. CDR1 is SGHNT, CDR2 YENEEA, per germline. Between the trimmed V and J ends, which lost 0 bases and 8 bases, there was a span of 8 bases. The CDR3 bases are TGTGCCAGCAGCTTAGAAAGGGACGATGAGCAGTTCTTC. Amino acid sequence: CASSLERDDEQFF.

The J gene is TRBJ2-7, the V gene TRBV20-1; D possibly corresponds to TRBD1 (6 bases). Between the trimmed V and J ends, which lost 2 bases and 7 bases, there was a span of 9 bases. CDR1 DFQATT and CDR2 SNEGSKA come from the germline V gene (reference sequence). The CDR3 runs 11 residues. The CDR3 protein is CSARWGREQYF. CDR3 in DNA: TGCAGTGCTAGATGGGGGCGGGAGCAGTACTTC.

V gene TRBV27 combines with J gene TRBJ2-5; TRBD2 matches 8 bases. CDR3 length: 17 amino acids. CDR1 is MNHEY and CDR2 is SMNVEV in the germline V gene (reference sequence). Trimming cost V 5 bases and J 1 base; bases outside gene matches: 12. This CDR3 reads CASSPFSGKGAQETQYF. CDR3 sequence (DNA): TGTGCCAGCAGTCCCTTTAGCGGGAAAGGGGCCCAAGAGACCCAGTACTTC.